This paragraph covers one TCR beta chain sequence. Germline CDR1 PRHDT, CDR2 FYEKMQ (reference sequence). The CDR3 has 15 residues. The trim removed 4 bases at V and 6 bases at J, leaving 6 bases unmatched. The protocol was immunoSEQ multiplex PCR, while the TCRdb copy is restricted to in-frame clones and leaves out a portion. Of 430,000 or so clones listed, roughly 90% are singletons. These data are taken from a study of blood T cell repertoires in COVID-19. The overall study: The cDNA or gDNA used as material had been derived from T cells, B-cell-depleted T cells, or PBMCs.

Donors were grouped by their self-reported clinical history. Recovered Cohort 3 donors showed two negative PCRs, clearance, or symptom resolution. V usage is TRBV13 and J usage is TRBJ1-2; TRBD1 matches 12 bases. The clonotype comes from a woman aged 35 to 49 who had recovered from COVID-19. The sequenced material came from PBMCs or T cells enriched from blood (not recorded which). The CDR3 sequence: CASSWDRGLWNGYTF. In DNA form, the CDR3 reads TGTGCCAGCAGCTGGGACAGGGGGCTATGGAATGGCTACACCTTC.